This T cell receptor beta chain was retrieved from a study of T cell changes during pregnancy in multiple sclerosis. Clones were read by immunoSEQ multiplex PCR, and TCRdb kept only the in-frame ones, dropping some. The sample records 45,000 to 60,000 clones, around 90% being singletons. Germline V lookup: CDR1 SGHAT, CDR2 FQNNGV. Trimming removed 2 bases at V and 8 bases at J, with 7 bases between. There are 12 residues in the CDR3. The chain joins TRBV11-2 to TRBJ2-1, with no clear D. The receptor was derived from a female donor with multiple sclerosis, enrolled in a pregnancy study. Sequencing was performed on peripheral blood, taken in the first trimester of pregnancy. The CDR3: CASSLHKYEQFF. The DNA of the CDR3 is TGTGCCAGCAGCTTACACAAATATGAGCAGTTCTTC.